The clone carrying this T cell receptor beta chain was detected only a few times. Germline-derived CDR1 and CDR2 are SGHTA and FQGNSA. CDR3 length: 17 amino acids. The data are from a study of tumor-infiltrating lymphocytes in oesophageal squamous cell carcinoma. TCRdb re-derived calls from the PCR reads in MiXCR, one entry per CDR3 protein. In the table there are 10,000 or so distinct CDR3 sequences, under 70% of which are singletons. The sample consisted of esophageal tumor tissue. This chain connects TRBV7-2 to TRBJ2-5; 9 bases are a match to TRBD1. The J call may be incorrect, as the DNA end agrees better with TRBJ2-1. The sequence was obtained from a female donor with esophageal squamous cell carcinoma. The CDR3 is CASSLPTGTGNYNEQFF. In DNA form, the CDR3 reads TGTGCCAGCAGCCTTCCCACCGGGACAGGGAATTACAATGAGCAGTTCTTC.